These 25 T cell receptor beta chains were all obtained from the same sample, sequenced in a study of cytomegalovirus exposure and HLA in healthy donors. Primers for the PCR totalled 60 Vbeta and 13 Jbeta. Some clones are missing from TCRdb's copy, which holds only in-frame ones; the method was immunoSEQ multiplex PCR. Found here are fewer than 200,000 clones, about 80% of them singletons; the top ten hold 5% to 8%. The material sequenced was PBMCs. The receptors here all came from a man in his forties or fifties in good health and CMV-seropositive.

The chain uses TRBV14 and TRBJ2-7; 9 nucleotides line up with TRBD1. V lost 4 bases, J lost 1 base, and 5 bases stayed unmatched. Germline V CDR1 and CDR2: SGHDN, FVKESK. This CDR3 contains 15 residues. The CDR3 nucleotides read TGTGCCAGCAGCCGGACAGGGGCCCTTTCCTACGAGCAGTACTTC. Protein sequence: CASSRTGALSYEQYF.

In its sample, this clone was seen a few times. This chain joins TRBV9 and TRBJ1-1, with 7 bases aligning to TRBD1. The CDR3 extends over 16 amino acids. Germline lookup yields CDR1 SGDLS and CDR2 YYNGEE. V lost 4 bases and J lost 0; bases outside the gene matches: 9. CDR3 region: CASSPRAGGMNTEAFF. DNA for the CDR3: TGTGCCAGCAGCCCCCGCGCAGGGGGAATGAACACTGAAGCTTTCTTT.

The rearrangement joins TRBV7-9 to TRBJ2-7; a possible D gene is TRBD2 (5 bases). Germline-derived CDR1 and CDR2 are SEHNR and FQNEAQ (reference sequence). CDR3 length equals 12 residues. V shed 2 bases and J shed 3 bases, with 5 bases lying between them. The CDR3 protein is CASSLTSYEQYF. CDR3 nucleotide sequence: TGTGCCAGCAGCTTAACTAGCTACGAGCAGTACTTC.

V gene TRBV6-4 combines with J gene TRBJ2-2, with 7 nucleotides matching TRBD2. There are 14 residues in the CDR3. V lost 6 bases and J lost 9; bases outside the gene matches: 10. The germline V gene encodes CDR1 MRHNA and CDR2 SNTAGT. This chain's CDR3 is CASSEATTSRELFF. In nucleotides, the CDR3 is TGTGCCAGCAGCGAAGCAACGACTAGCCGGGAGCTGTTTTTT.

The rearrangement uses TRBV5-1 and TRBJ2-7; 10 nucleotides match TRBD2. The CDR3 runs 14 residues. Germline assignment: CDR1 SGHRS and CDR2 YFSETQ. Trimming at V came to 4 bases and at J to 5 bases, leaving 6 bases not matched to a gene. The CDR3 is CASSPSGRGNEQYF. CDR3 bases: TGCGCCAGCAGCCCTAGCGGGAGAGGGAACGAGCAGTACTTC. The variable domain in full, completed from reference TRBV5-1 and TRBJ2-7, reads KAGVTQTPRYLIKTRGQQVTLSCSPISGHRSVSWYQQTPGQGLQFLFEYFSETQRNKGNFPGRFSGRQFSNSRSEMNVSTLELGDSALYLCASSPSGRGNEQYFGPGTRLTVT.

CDR3 sequence reads: CASSQMGQGLNTIYF. In DNA, the CDR3 is TGTGCCAGCTCACAGATGGGACAGGGGCTGAACACCATATATTTT. The chain links TRBV18 to TRBJ1-3; the match to TRBD1 covers 10 bases. Germline lookup yields CDR1 KGHSH and CDR2 LQKENI. The CDR3 runs 15 residues. With V trimmed by 4 bases and J by 7 bases, 7 bases remained unmatched.

This clone occurred once. This rearrangement joins TRBV7-8 to TRBJ2-3; the D gene is possibly TRBD1 (5 bases). There are 13 residues in the CDR3. The V and J ends lost 4 bases and 6 bases respectively, with 11 bases between them. CDR1 and CDR2 from the germline V gene are SGHVS and FQNEAQ. CDR3 sequence: CASSYLAGDTQYF. In DNA, the CDR3 is TGTGCCAGCAGCTACCTCGCAGGGGATACGCAGTATTTT.

The chain couples TRBV13 to TRBJ2-7, with 7 bases identical to TRBD1. This CDR3 is built from 14 residues. From germline, CDR1 is PRHDT and CDR2 FYEKMQ (reference sequence). Trimming took 5 bases from V and 4 from J; bases not matched to a gene: 8. As DNA, the CDR3 is TGTGCCAGCAGCCCCCGGGACAGAATATACGAGCAGTACTTC. Translating gives CASSPRDRIYEQYF.

This clone occurred once. The V gene is TRBV27, the J gene TRBJ1-2, with a possible D match to TRBD1 (6 bases). The CDR3 has 13 residues. The V gene lost 4 bases and the J gene lost 6 bases, with 12 bases spanning the gap. Germline V CDR1 and CDR2: MNHEY, SMNVEV (reference sequence). The CDR3 DNA follows: TGTGCCAGCAGTTCTAGGCGGACAGATGGCTACACCTTC. Translating it yields CASSSRRTDGYTF.

In its sample, this clone was seen a few times. V is TRBV7-9 and J is TRBJ2-7, with 11 bases identical to TRBD2. V trimming: 4 bases; J trimming: 3 bases; junction bases outside the gene matches: 5. Germline loops: CDR1 SEHNR, CDR2 FQNEAQ (reference sequence). This CDR3 spans 15 amino acids. CDR3 sequence: CASSWQTSGIYEQYF. The CDR3 region has the DNA TGTGCCAGCAGCTGGCAGACTAGCGGGATCTACGAGCAGTACTTC.

The rearrangement uses TRBV14 and TRBJ2-3; no clear D. Trimming removed 1 base from V and 6 bases from J, with 5 bases in between. The CDR3 length is 12 residues. The V gene's germline CDR1 is SGHDN and CDR2 FVKESK. The CDR3: CASSQVRDTQYF. The CDR3 nucleotides are TGTGCCAGCAGCCAAGTCAGGGATACGCAGTATTTT.

This clone came up once. The chain employs TRBV6-5 and TRBJ1-2, with D tentatively TRBD1 (5 bases). This CDR3 contains 15 residues. Trimming left V 2 bases short and J 2 bases short, with 12 bases between. CDR1 is MNHEY and CDR2 is SVGAGI in the germline V gene. CDR3 amino acids: CASSYNRQSNYGYTF. In DNA form, the CDR3 reads TGTGCCAGCAGTTACAACAGGCAGTCCAACTATGGCTACACCTTC.

The chain joins TRBV25-1 to TRBJ2-7; D ambiguous. From germline, CDR1 is MGHDK and CDR2 SYGVNS. The CDR3 is 15 amino acids. Deletions cut 2 bases from V and 2 bases from J, with 13 bases between. CDR3 amino acids: CASSERTARTYEQYF. The DNA for the CDR3 is TGTGCCAGCAGTGAACGAACAGCCAGGACCTACGAGCAGTACTTC.

The chain links TRBV9 to TRBJ2-7, with 10 bases aligning to TRBD1. From germline, CDR1 is SGDLS and CDR2 YYNGEE. After removal of 4 bases from V and 2 bases from J, the junction contained 6 bases not matched to a gene. The CDR3 extends over 15 amino acids. CDR3 loop: CASSPRDRGTYEQYF. The CDR3 nucleotides read TGTGCCAGCAGCCCCCGGGACAGGGGAACCTACGAGCAGTACTTC.

The DNA for the CDR3 is TGTGCCAGCAGGCCCGGGGGACAAGAGACCCAGTACTTC. Translated, it gives CASRPGGQETQYF. The V gene is TRBV5-4, the J gene TRBJ2-5; D possibly corresponds to TRBD2 (6 bases). Germline CDR1 reads SGHNT; CDR2 reads YYREEE (reference sequence). The CDR3 covers 13 residues. Trimming cost V 5 bases and J 2 bases, with 10 bases left between them.

The chain is built from TRBV6-5 and TRBJ1-4, with D possibly being TRBD1 (6 bases). The CDR3 contains 14 residues. The germline V gene encodes CDR1 MNHEY and CDR2 SVGAGI. V lost 5 bases, J lost 4 bases, and 11 bases lay in between. CDR3 amino acids: CASSAGQNNEKLFF. CDR3 sequence (DNA): TGTGCCAGCAGTGCCGGACAGAATAATGAAAAACTGTTTTTT.

This clone was seen only a few times. The V gene is TRBV7-6, the J gene TRBJ2-7, with 7 bases aligning to TRBD2. The CDR3 has 16 amino acids. J gave up 2 bases and V 1 base, and 8 bases lay outside the gene matches. The germline gives CDR1 SGHVS, CDR2 FNYEAQ. CDR3 sequence: CASSLGGGTVTYEQYF. The CDR3 DNA sequence: TGTGCCAGCAGCTTAGGGGGGGGGACCGTTACCTACGAGCAGTACTTC.

The gene calls are TRBV12-5 and TRBJ2-1, with TRBD1 as a possible D gene (6 bases). V shed 6 bases and J shed 0 bases, with 9 bases lying between them. There are 14 residues in the CDR3. Germline lookup yields CDR1 LGHNT and CDR2 FRNRAP. In DNA form, the CDR3 reads TGTGCTAGTGGGACAGGTAGCTCCTACAATGAGCAGTTCTTC. It specifies CASGTGSSYNEQFF.

This clone showed up just a few times. The V call is TRBV7-9, the J call TRBJ2-5, with TRBD2 identical over 9 bases. This CDR3 region has 18 residues. CDR1 is SEHNR, CDR2 FQNEAQ, per germline (reference sequence). The V and J ends lost 1 base and 1 base, in that order; junction bases with no gene match: 10. CDR3 loop: CASSLVGEAGGSQETQYF. The CDR3 DNA reads as TGTGCCAGCAGCTTAGTAGGAGAGGCGGGAGGGTCCCAAGAGACCCAGTACTTC.

J is TRBJ2-7 and V is TRBV7-9; TRBD1 is a possible D gene (5 bases). V dropped 5 bases and J dropped 2 bases, with 13 bases sitting between them. Per the germline V gene, CDR1 is SEHNR and CDR2 is FQNEAQ (reference sequence). This CDR3 has 14 residues. This chain's CDR3 is CASSAWAGPYEQYF. In nucleotides, the CDR3 is TGTGCCAGCAGCGCCTGGGCAGGGCCCTACGAGCAGTACTTC. The complete variable domain, with remaining parts taken from reference TRBV7-9 and TRBJ2-7, reads DTGVSQNPRHKITKRGQNVTFRCDPISEHNRLYWYRQTLGQGPEFLTYFQNEAQLEKSRLLSDRFSAERPKGSFSTLEIQRTEQGDSAMYLCASSAWAGPYEQYFGPGTRLTVT.

This clone was detected once. The chain carries TRBV29-1 and TRBJ2-7; TRBD2 agrees at 8 bases. There are 13 residues in the CDR3. Germline lookup yields CDR1 SQVTM and CDR2 ANQGSEA. J gave up 0 bases and V 4 bases, and 2 bases lay outside the gene matches. The CDR3 bases are TGCAGCGTTGGACTAGCGAGCTCCTACGAGCAGTACTTC. It yields the protein CSVGLASSYEQYF.

The chain has TRBV19 and TRBJ2-7; 8 bases match TRBD1. Germline lookup yields CDR1 LNHDA and CDR2 SQIVND (reference sequence). The CDR3 is made up of 14 amino acids. V gave up 3 bases and J gave up 9 bases; unmatched junction bases: 10. The CDR3 sequence: CASSINQGATTQYF. The CDR3, as DNA: TGTGCCAGTAGTATCAACCAGGGGGCTACTACGCAGTACTTC.

V is TRBV11-2 and J is TRBJ2-1; the match to TRBD2 covers 10 bases. The CDR3 sequence is 17 residues long. Germline-derived CDR1 and CDR2 are SGHAT and FQNNGV. Trimming took 4 bases from V and 1 from J; bases not matched to a gene: 7. The CDR3 is CASSSLSGRVSYNEQFF. CDR3 nucleotide sequence: TGTGCCAGCAGCTCGTTAAGCGGGAGGGTTTCCTACAATGAGCAGTTCTTC.

With regard to this clone: A read error may produce the germline difference seen at one junction end. The chain joins TRBV30 to TRBJ2-4; D possibly corresponds to TRBD2 (5 bases). The CDR3 is 15 residues long. The germline gives CDR1 GTSNPN, CDR2 SVGIG (reference sequence). The CDR3 spells CAWSVWASPGNSQYF. CDR3 DNA: TGTGCCTGGAGTGTCTGGGCAAGCCCGGGAAACAGTCAGTACTTC.

In this sample, this clone turned up a few times. The J gene is TRBJ2-1, the V gene TRBV4-2, with 7 bases fitting TRBD2. Germline CDR1 reads LGHNA; CDR2 reads YNFKEQ. The V segment lost 1 base and the J segment 6 bases; nucleotides outside the gene matches: 0. This CDR3 has 13 residues. The CDR3, as DNA: TGTGCCAGCAGCCAAGGACTAGCCAATGAGCAGTTCTTC. Amino acid sequence: CASSQGLANEQFF.